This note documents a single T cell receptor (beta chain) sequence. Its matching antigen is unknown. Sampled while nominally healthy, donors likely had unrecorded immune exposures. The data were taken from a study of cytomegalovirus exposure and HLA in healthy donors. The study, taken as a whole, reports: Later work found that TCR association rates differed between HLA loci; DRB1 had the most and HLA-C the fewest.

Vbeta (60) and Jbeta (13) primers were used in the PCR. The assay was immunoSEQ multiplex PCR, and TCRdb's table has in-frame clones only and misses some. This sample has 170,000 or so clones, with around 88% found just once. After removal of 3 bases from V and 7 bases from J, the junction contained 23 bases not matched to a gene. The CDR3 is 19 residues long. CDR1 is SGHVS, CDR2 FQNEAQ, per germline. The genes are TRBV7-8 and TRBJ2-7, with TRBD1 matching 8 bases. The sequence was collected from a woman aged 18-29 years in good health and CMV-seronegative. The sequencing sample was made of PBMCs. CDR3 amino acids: CASSFTGTGRMGSSREQYF. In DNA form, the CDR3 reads TGTGCCAGCAGCTTCACCGGGACAGGCCGCATGGGTTCTTCGAGGGAGCAGTACTTC.